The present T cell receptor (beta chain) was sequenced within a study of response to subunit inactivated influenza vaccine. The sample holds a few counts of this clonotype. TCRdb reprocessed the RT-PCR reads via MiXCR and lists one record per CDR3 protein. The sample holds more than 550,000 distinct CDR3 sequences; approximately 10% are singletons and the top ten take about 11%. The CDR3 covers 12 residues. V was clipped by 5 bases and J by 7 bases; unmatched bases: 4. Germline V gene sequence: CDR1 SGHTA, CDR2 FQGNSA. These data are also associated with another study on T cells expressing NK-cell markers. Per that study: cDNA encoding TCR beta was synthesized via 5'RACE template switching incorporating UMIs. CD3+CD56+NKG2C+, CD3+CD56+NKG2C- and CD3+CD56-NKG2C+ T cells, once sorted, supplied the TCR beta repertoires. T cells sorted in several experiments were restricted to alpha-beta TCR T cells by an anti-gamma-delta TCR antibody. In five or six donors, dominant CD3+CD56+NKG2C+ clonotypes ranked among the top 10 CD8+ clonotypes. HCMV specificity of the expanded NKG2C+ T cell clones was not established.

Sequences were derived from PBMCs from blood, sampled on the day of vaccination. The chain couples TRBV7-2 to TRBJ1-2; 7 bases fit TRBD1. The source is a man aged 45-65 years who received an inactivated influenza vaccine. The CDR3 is CASSADRVGYTF. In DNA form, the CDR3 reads TGTGCCAGCAGCGCAGACAGGGTTGGCTACACCTTC.